This TCR beta chain emerged from a study of T cell repertoires in cytomegalovirus infection. The CDR3 is made up of 15 amino acids. Germline CDR1 is LNHDA and CDR2 is SQIVND (reference sequence). With 7 bases removed from V and 1 base from J, the gap between germline ends came to 16 bases. This clonotype was counted a single time. Its specificity is not known. TCRdb analysed the reads with MiXCR anew, one entry per CDR3 protein. The sample contains 140,000 to 150,000 distinct CDR3 sequences, more than 30% of which appear only once. This TCR was recovered from a human donor in good health (CMV status not recorded). Some clones in this sample may be carry-over from other donors' samples. The sequences come from CD8+ T cells from cultured PBMCs, collected from culture after CMV antigen stimulation. The V call is TRBV19, the J call TRBJ1-2; D not certain. CDR3 coding DNA: TGTGCCAGTACCCGGACGTACCCTTATAACTATGGCTACACCTTC. Its protein product is CASTRTYPYNYGYTF.